This T cell receptor beta chain stems from a study of blood T cell repertoires in COVID-19. In the study overall: PBMCs, B-cell-depleted T cells, or T cells provided the cDNA or gDNA that made up the material.

In the source study's methods: Amplification of reference gene primers provided the estimated nucleated cell counts. Some clones are missing from TCRdb's copy, which holds only in-frame ones; the method was immunoSEQ multiplex PCR. The DNA gave D and trimming, while V, J and clone size come from that table. The table records some 300,000 clones, roughly 87% of them present only once. The sequenced sample consisted of peripheral blood. This receptor was taken from a man aged 18-30 years with active or convalescent COVID-19.

CDR3 DNA: TGCGCCAGCAGTGAGTGGGGAGGCTATGGCTACACCTTC. This translates into CASSEWGGYGYTF. The chain employs TRBV10-2 and TRBJ1-2, with D unclear. V shed 1 base and J shed 4 bases, with 7 bases lying between them. Per the germline V gene, CDR1 is WSHSY and CDR2 is SAAADI. The CDR3 length is 13 residues.